This is a list of T cell receptor beta chains from one sample in a study of cytomegalovirus exposure and HLA in healthy donors. Data came from immunoSEQ multiplex PCR; TCRdb stores just in-frame clones and leaves some out. The sample lists 98,000 or so clones, approximately 80% occurring once. The sample consisted of PBMCs. The receptors stem from a woman aged 18 to 35 in good health and CMV-seropositive. CDR3s include the opening cysteine and the closing phenylalanine or tryptophan. D genes are given only for firm matches. Expanded clones get a size class; other rows say once, few or many, or leave the size out.

v_call	d_call	clone_size	j_call	cdr3_aa	cdr3_nt
TRBV2	-	few	TRBJ1-2	CASGSGILDGGYTF	TGTGCCAGCGGCAGCGGGATCCTAGATGGGGGCTACACCTTC
TRBV5-1	-	-	TRBJ2-5	CASSLDATRGPQETQYF	TGCGCCAGCAGCTTGGATGCGACTAGGGGGCCGCAAGAGACCCAGTACTTC
TRBV5-4	TRBD1	-	TRBJ2-7	CASSLRGQGSSEQYF	TGTGCCAGCAGCTTGCGTGGACAGGGATCCTCCGAGCAGTACTTC
TRBV19	-	-	TRBJ1-5	CASSPTTGSNQPQHF	TGTGCCAGTAGTCCAACAACAGGAAGCAATCAGCCCCAGCATTTT
TRBV5-1	TRBD2	once	TRBJ2-1	CASSLSKTSDYNEQFF	TGCGCCAGCAGCTTGTCTAAGACTAGCGACTACAATGAGCAGTTCTTC
TRBV2	-	once	TRBJ1-1	CASTRRPLNTEAFF	TGTGCCAGCACTAGACGGCCTTTGAACACTGAAGCTTTCTTT
TRBV14	-	-	TRBJ1-1	CASSFDRNTEAFF	TGTGCCAGCAGCTTCGACAGGAACACTGAAGCTTTCTTT
TRBV7-2	TRBD1	-	TRBJ1-2	CASSLGPGGYGYTF	TGTGCCAGCAGCTTAGGTCCAGGGGGGTATGGCTACACCTTC
TRBV14	-	-	TRBJ2-3	CASSPYQMNTQYF	TGTGCCAGCAGCCCGTATCAGATGAATACGCAGTATTTT
TRBV28	-	-	TRBJ2-7	CASTVPHGQGAGGSYEQYF	TGTGCCAGCACTGTCCCTCACGGACAGGGAGCGGGAGGCTCCTACGAGCAGTACTTC